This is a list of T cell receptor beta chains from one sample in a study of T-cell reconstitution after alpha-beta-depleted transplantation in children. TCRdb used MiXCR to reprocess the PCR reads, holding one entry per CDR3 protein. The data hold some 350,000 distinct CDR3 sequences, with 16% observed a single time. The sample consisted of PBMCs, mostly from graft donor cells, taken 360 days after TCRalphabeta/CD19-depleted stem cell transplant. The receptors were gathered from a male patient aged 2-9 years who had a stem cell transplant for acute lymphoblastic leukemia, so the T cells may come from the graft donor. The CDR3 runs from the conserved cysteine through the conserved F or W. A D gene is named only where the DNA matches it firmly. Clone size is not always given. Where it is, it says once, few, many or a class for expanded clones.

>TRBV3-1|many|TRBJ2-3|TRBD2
TGTGCCAGCAGCCAAGATTCAGCGGGAGGGCCCGCAGATACGCAGTATTTT
CASSQDSAGGPADTQYF
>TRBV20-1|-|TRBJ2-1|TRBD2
TGCAGTGCTAGAGATCCCCTTTTACTAGCGGGATTGTACAATGAGCAGTTCTTC
CSARDPLLLAGLYNEQFF
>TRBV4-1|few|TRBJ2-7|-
TGCGCCAGCAGCCAAATAGTCTGGGGTCGCGAGCAGTACTTC
CASSQIVWGREQYF
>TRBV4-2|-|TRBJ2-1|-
TGTGCCAGCAGCCAAGAGGTGGGCCTAGCCGGCCACAATGAGCAGTTCTTC
CASSQEVGLAGHNEQFF
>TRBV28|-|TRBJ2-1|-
TGTGCCAGCAGTTTGGCCCCCGGGGAGGGGGGGCACAATGAGCAGTTCTTC
CASSLAPGEGGHNEQFF
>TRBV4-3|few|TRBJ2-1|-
TGCGCCAGCAGCCAAGTTGTGGGAGCCTACAATGAGCAGTTCTTC
CASSQVVGAYNEQFF
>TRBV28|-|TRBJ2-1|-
TGTGCCAGCAGTTTTCTCCGCCACGATCGAAATGAGCAGTTCTTC
CASSFLRHDRNEQFF
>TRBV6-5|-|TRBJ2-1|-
TGTGCCAGCAGTTACTCAGCGGCCTCCTACAATGAGCAGTTCTTC
CASSYSAASYNEQFF
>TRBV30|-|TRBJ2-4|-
TGTGCCTGGAGTGTAGGGGGGGTATACATTCAGTACTTC
CAWSVGGVYIQYF
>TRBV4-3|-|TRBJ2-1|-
TGCGCCAGCAGCCAATCTCTGGTAGCCACCTACAATGAGCAGTTCTTC
CASSQSLVATYNEQFF
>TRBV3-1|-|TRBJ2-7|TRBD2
TGTGCCAGCAGCCCGAATCTAGCGGGAGAAGAGGGAGGGCACGAGCAGTACTTC
CASSPNLAGEEGGHEQYF
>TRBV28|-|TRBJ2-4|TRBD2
TGTGCCAGCAGTCTCGGGAGGGCCGAGGCCAAAAACATTCAGTACTTC
CASSLGRAEAKNIQYF
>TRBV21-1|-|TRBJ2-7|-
TGTGCCAGCATACCGGGACAGGTCCACGAGCAGTACTTC
CASIPGQVHEQYF
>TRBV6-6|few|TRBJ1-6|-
TGTGCCAGCAGTGGCGTCACAAATTCACCCCTCCACTTT
CASSGVTNSPLHF
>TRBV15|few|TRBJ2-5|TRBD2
TGTGCCACCAGCAGGCGACTAGCCCAAGAGACCCAGTACTTC
CATSRRLAQETQYF
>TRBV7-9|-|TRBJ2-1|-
TGTGCCAGCAGCTTAGTCCCCAGCTCCTACAATGAGCAGTTCTTC
CASSLVPSSYNEQFF
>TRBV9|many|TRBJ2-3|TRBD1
TGTGCCAGCGGACAGGGGGCAGGAGATACGCAGTATTTT
CASGQGAGDTQYF
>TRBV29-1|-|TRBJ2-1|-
TGCAGCGTTGACCCAGGGAACTCCTACAATGAGCAGTTCTTC
CSVDPGNSYNEQFF
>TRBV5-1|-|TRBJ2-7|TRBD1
TGCGCCAGCAGCCCCGGATTGGCCCTAGGGACAGGGAGGGTCGAGCAGTACTTC
CASSPGLALGTGRVEQYF
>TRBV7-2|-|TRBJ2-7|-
TGTGCCAGCAGCTTAGGGGTCGCGAAGGGCTCCTACGAGCAGTACTTC
CASSLGVAKGSYEQYF
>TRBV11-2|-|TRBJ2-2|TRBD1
TGTGCCAGCAGCCCGGGACAGGGATTAACCGGGGAGCTGTTTTTT
CASSPGQGLTGELFF
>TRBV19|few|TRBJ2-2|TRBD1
TGTGCCAGTAGGCGGGGACAGGGCACCGGGGAGCTGTTTTTT
CASRRGQGTGELFF
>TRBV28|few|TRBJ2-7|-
TGTGCCAGCAGTTTAGGGGGCGGCAGGGGATCCTACGAGCAGTACTTC
CASSLGGGRGSYEQYF
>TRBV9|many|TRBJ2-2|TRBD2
TGTGCCAGCACCGACACTAGCGGGATAACCGGGGAGCTGTTTTTT
CASTDTSGITGELFF
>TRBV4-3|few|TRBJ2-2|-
TGCGCCAGCAGCCAAGTGGACGGGGAGCTGTTTTTT
CASSQVDGELFF
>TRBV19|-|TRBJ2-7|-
TGTGCCAGTAGTACTCTCGCCCGGGAGCGCGAGCAGTACTTC
CASSTLAREREQYF
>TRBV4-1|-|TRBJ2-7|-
TGCGCCAGCAGCCAAGACGGCGGGGTCTCCTACGAGCAGTACTTC
CASSQDGGVSYEQYF
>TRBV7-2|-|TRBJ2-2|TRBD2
TGTGCCAGCAGCAATGTTGGGACTACGAACACCGGGGAGCTGTTTTTT
CASSNVGTTNTGELFF
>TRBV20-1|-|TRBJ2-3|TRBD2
TGCAGTGCTAGGGGCACTAGCGGGAGGGCCTCAGATACGCAGTATTTT
CSARGTSGRASDTQYF
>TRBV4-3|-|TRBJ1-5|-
TGCGCCAGCAGCCAAGGATACCGGGACTATAATCAGCCCCAGCATTTT
CASSQGYRDYNQPQHF
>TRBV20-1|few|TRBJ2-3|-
TGCAGTGCTAGTGAAGGCACAGATACGCAGTATTTT
CSASEGTDTQYF
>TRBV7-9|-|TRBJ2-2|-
TGTGCCAGCCCTCCTCGCAGTACCGGGGAGCTGTTTTTT
CASPPRSTGELFF
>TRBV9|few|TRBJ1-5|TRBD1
TGTGCCAGCAGCGTAGAAGGACAGGTCAATCAGCCCCAGCATTTT
CASSVEGQVNQPQHF
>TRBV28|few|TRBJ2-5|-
TGTGCCAGCAGTTTGGGTGAGGTCCGGACAGACCAAGAGACCCAGTACTTC
CASSLGEVRTDQETQYF
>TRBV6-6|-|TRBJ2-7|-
TGTGCCAGCAGTTACGCCGGGAACTACGAGCAGTACTTC
CASSYAGNYEQYF
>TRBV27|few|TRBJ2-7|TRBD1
TGTGCCAGCAGTTTATTGGGGGCTACAGGGGCTACCTACGAGCAGTACTTC
CASSLLGATGATYEQYF
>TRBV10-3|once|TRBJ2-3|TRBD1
TGTGCGACCGGGACAGGGTCGCCAGATACGCAGTATTTT
CATGTGSPDTQYF
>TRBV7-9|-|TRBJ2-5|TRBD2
TGTGCCAGCAGCCTAGCGGGAGATGGGGAGACCCAGTACTTC
CASSLAGDGETQYF
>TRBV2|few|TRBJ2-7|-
TGTGCCAGCAGTGAAAGGCCGATATCCTACGAGCAGTACTTC
CASSERPISYEQYF
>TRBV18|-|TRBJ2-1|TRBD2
TGTGCCAGCTCACCTATCCTAGCGGGAGTGACGCTGTACAATGAGCAGTTCTTC
CASSPILAGVTLYNEQFF
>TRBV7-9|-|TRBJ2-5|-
TGTGCCAGCACCAAGGCGGGGACCCAAGAGACCCAGTACTTC
CASTKAGTQETQYF
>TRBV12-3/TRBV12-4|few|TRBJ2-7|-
TGTGCCAGCAGTGACCTACCGATGGGCGAGCAGTACTTC
CASSDLPMGEQYF
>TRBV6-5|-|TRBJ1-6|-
TGTGCCAGCAGTTACAGGCGGATCGGGTTTGGTTATAATTCACCCCTCCACTTT
CASSYRRIGFGYNSPLHF
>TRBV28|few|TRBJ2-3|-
TGTGCCAGCAGTCTTTCAGGGTGGGGTACGCAGTATTTT
CASSLSGWGTQYF
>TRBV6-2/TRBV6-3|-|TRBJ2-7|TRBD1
TGTGCCAGCACCCGGGACAGGCAATACAAACCCCTCTTC
CASTRDRQYKPLF
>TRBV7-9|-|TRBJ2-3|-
TGTGCCAGCACTGCTTATACTCCAGATACGCAGTATTTT
CASTAYTPDTQYF
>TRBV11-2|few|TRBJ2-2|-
TGTGCCAGCAGCTTAGATCGACCACCGGCCGGGGAGCTGTTTTTT
CASSLDRPPAGELFF
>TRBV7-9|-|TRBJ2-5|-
TGTGCCAGCAGCCTAGCCATGAGGGGTCCAGAGACCCAGTACTTC
CASSLAMRGPETQYF
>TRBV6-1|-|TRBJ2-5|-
TGTGCCAGCAGTGAATTCGGGGGGCTAGCCCTGTACCAAGAGACCCAGTACTTC
CASSEFGGLALYQETQYF
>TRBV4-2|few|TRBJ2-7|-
TGTGCCAGCAGCCAAGCGGCCCGAGGGGGCTACGAGCAGTACTTC
CASSQAARGGYEQYF
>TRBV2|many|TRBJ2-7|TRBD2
TGTGCCAGCAGGGGACTAGCGGGAGTCTACGAGCAGTACTTC
CASRGLAGVYEQYF
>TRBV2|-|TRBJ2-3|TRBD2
TGTGCCAGGCCCGGGCTAGCGGAGCTTCCGACAGATACGCAGTATTTT
CARPGLAELPTDTQYF
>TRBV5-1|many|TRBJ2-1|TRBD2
TGCGCCAGCAGCTCCCTTCTAGCGGGACATTCCAATGAGCAGTTCTTC
CASSSLLAGHSNEQFF
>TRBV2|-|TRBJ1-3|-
TGTGCCAGCAGTGAGGACAGACCATCTGGAAACACCATATATTTT
CASSEDRPSGNTIYF
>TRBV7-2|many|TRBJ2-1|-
TGTGCCAGCAGCTTACTCTTGACAGTTGTTACCTACAATGAGCAGTTCTTC
CASSLLLTVVTYNEQFF
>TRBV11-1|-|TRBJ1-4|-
TGTGCCAGCAGCAACTCGGGGGGGACGCCGAAACTGTTTTTT
CASSNSGGTPKLFF
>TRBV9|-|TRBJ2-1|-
TGTGCCAGCAGCGTAGCGACATTAAACAATGAGCAGTTCTTC
CASSVATLNNEQFF
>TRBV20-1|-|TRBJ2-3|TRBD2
TGCAGTGCTAGCTCGGGACTAGCGGGAGGGCCGTTTGGAAGAGGATTGACAGATACGCAGTATTTT
CSASSGLAGGPFGRGLTDTQYF
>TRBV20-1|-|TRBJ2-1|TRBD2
TGCAGTGCTAGAGGGGCTAGCGGAACCTACAATGAGCAGTTCTTC
CSARGASGTYNEQFF
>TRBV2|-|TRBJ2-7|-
TGTGCCAGCAGCGGGGGCCTAGGAGGGTCCTACGAGCAGTACTTC
CASSGGLGGSYEQYF